Reported below is one T cell receptor (beta chain). These data are taken from a study of blood T cell repertoires in COVID-19. Clones were read by immunoSEQ multiplex PCR, and TCRdb kept only the in-frame ones, dropping some. The sample includes about 360,000 clones, more than 75% of them seen just once. The germline V and J ends were trimmed by 8 bases and 3 bases, with 8 bases remaining between them. Germline V CDR1 and CDR2: MDHEN, SYDVKM. The CDR3 runs to 13 residues. The chain combines TRBV28 with TRBJ1-6; no definite D call. Sequencing was performed on PBMCs or T cells enriched from blood (not recorded which). This clonotype was obtained from a man aged 35 to 55 in a cohort exposed to, infected with or recovered from COVID-19 (not recorded which). The CDR3 DNA is TGTGCCAGCGGCCGCAGCTATAATTCACCCCTCCACTTT. Translation: CASGRSYNSPLHF.